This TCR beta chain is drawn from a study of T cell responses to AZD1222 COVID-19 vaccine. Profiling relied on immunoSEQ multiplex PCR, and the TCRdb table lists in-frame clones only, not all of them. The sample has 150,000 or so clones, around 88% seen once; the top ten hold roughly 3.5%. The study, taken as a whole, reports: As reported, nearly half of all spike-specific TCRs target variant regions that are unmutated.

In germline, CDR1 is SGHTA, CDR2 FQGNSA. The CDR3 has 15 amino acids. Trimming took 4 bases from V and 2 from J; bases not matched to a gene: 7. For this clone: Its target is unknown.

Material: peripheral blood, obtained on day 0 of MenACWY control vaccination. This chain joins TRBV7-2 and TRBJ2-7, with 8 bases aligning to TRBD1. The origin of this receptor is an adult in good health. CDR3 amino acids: CASSSQTGAPYEQYF. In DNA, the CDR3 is TGTGCCAGCAGCTCTCAGACAGGGGCCCCCTACGAGCAGTACTTC.